Listed here are 26 T cell receptor beta chains from one sample, sequenced in a study of blood T cells in healthy people across ages. A second about 7 to 11 cycle PCR used barcoded and J-beta primers. TCRdb recomputed calls from the 5' RACE reads with MiXCR, one row per CDR3 protein. The sample carries some 1 million distinct CDR3 sequences, 40% to 55% recorded once. Sequences were obtained from blood. These receptors were taken from a woman aged 55 to 70 in good health.

The V call is TRBV2, the J call TRBJ2-7, with D perhaps matching TRBD1 (6 bases). Germline V gene lookup returns CDR1 SNHLY and CDR2 FYNNEI. The CDR3 spans 15 residues. V was trimmed by 2 bases and J by 0 bases, leaving 11 bases between them. Here the CDR3 reads CASSERQAYSYEQYF. The CDR3 DNA reads TGTGCCAGCAGTGAACGACAGGCTTACTCCTACGAGCAGTACTTC.

The rearrangement joins TRBV13 to TRBJ2-7; D is unresolved. The CDR3 spans 14 residues. In germline, CDR1 is PRHDT, CDR2 FYEKMQ (reference sequence). Trimming shortened V by 5 bases and J by 0 bases, and 11 bases separated the two germline ends. CDR3 DNA sequence: TGTGCCAGCAGCACACGCTCGGACTCCTACGAGCAGTACTTC. Protein: CASSTRSDSYEQYF.

This clonotype came up a few times. The V call is TRBV27, the J call TRBJ2-3; D not resolved. Germline V CDR1 and CDR2: MNHEY, SMNVEV (reference sequence). The CDR3 covers 12 residues. V gave up 8 bases and J gave up 0 bases, with 6 bases separating them. CDR3 amino acids: CASLDSTDTQYF. The CDR3 nucleotides read TGTGCCAGCTTAGATAGCACAGATACGCAGTATTTT.

The rearrangement links TRBV30 to TRBJ2-3, with a tentative D call TRBD1 (6 bases). Deletions cut 3 bases from V and 2 bases from J, with 12 bases between. CDR3 length equals 14 residues. Germline CDR1 is GTSNPN and CDR2 is SVGIG (reference sequence). CDR3 nucleotide sequence: TGTGCCTGGAGGTCAGGGGCGATCACAGATACGCAGTATTTT. It specifies CAWRSGAITDTQYF.

This rearrangement joins TRBV20-1 to TRBJ2-1, with a tentative D call TRBD2 (6 bases). Per the germline V gene, CDR1 is DFQATT and CDR2 is SNEGSKA (reference sequence). V lost 3 bases, J lost 9 bases, and 21 bases lay in between. This CDR3 has 15 residues. Here the CDR3 reads CSASMLAAGSGEQFF. Here the CDR3 DNA reads TGCAGTGCTAGTATGTTGGCTGCCGGGAGCGGTGAGCAGTTCTTC.

The chain couples TRBV12-3 or TRBV12-4 to TRBJ2-1, with TRBD2 identical over 8 bases. This CDR3 contains 15 residues. V dropped 3 bases and J dropped 8; count of bases not matched to a gene: 9. The CDR3 is CASSLGLSGSDEQFF. The CDR3 nucleotides are TGTGCCAGCAGTTTGGGCCTAAGCGGGAGCGATGAGCAGTTCTTC.

The genes are TRBV6-5 and TRBJ1-2, with D uncertain. The germline CDR1 and CDR2 sequences are MNHEY and SVGAGI. Deletions cut 0 bases from V and 4 bases from J, with 9 bases between. The CDR3 extends over 14 amino acids. DNA of the CDR3: TGTGCCAGCAGTTACTCTGGGGTTTCCTATGGCTACACCTTC. It encodes CASSYSGVSYGYTF.

The chain is built from TRBV10-3 and TRBJ2-3; 9 nucleotides agree with TRBD1. Germline trimming cut 6 bases from V and 1 base from J; bases unmatched to any gene: 8. Germline V gives CDR1 ENHRY, CDR2 SYGVKD. This CDR3 region has 16 residues. The CDR3 region has the DNA TGTGCCATCAGGACCGGGACAGGGCTCCGCACAGATACGCAGTATTTT. It encodes CAIRTGTGLRTDTQYF.

This clonotype was counted a few times. The rearrangement uses TRBV29-1 and TRBJ2-3; D tentatively fits TRBD1 or TRBD2 (5 bases each). V lost 4 bases, J lost 3 bases, and 14 bases lay in between. This CDR3 is 14 amino acids long. In germline, CDR1 is SQVTM, CDR2 ANQGSEA. The CDR3: CSVGGVGMTDTQYF. Written as DNA, the CDR3 is TGCAGCGTTGGAGGGGTAGGCATGACAGATACGCAGTATTTT.

The genes are TRBV2 and TRBJ2-5, with D tentatively TRBD1 (6 bases). CDR3 length: 13 amino acids. Germline V gene lookup returns CDR1 SNHLY and CDR2 FYNNEI. Trimming cost V 7 bases and J 6 bases, with 15 bases left between them. CDR3 DNA sequence: TGTGCCAGCACTACAGGGTCGTCTAAGACCCAGTACTTC. It encodes CASTTGSSKTQYF.

The chain carries TRBV6-2 or TRBV6-3 and TRBJ2-1; 9 nucleotides line up with TRBD1. This CDR3 spans 15 amino acids. The V gene's germline CDR1 is MNHEY and CDR2 SVGEGT. V gave up 6 bases and J gave up 9 bases; unmatched junction bases: 12. CDR3 sequence: CASSPSGTGYGEQFF. DNA for the CDR3: TGTGCCAGCAGCCCCAGCGGGACAGGGTATGGTGAGCAGTTCTTC.

This clonotype has a handful of counts. The chain uses TRBV4-1 and TRBJ2-6; 8 bases fit TRBD1. V shed 3 bases and J 4 bases; nucleotides not matched to a gene: 11. Looked up from germline, CDR1 is MGHRA and CDR2 is YSYEKL. There are 18 residues in the CDR3. This CDR3 reads CASSHFWQGAQGANVLTF. CDR3 in DNA: TGCGCCAGCAGCCATTTTTGGCAGGGGGCGCAGGGGGCCAACGTCCTGACTTTC.

This clonotype was seen just once. The gene calls are TRBV7-4 and TRBJ2-7; D unresolved. The DNA end is a closer match to TRBJ2-5, so the J assignment may be wrong. The CDR3 runs 15 residues. CDR1 is SGHVT and CDR2 is SQSDAQ in the germline V gene. The CDR3 here is CASPRVGRCAETQYF. CDR3 sequence (DNA): TGTGCCAGCCCCCGGGTTGGCAGGTGTGCGGAGACCCAGTACTTC.

The chain joins TRBV5-5 to TRBJ2-6; TRBD1 matches at 7 bases. Germline assignment: CDR1 SGHKS and CDR2 YYEKEE (reference sequence). V lost 5 bases, J lost 0 bases, and 2 bases stayed unmatched. The CDR3 is 15 residues long. CDR3 sequence: CASSTGDSGANVLTF. DNA of the CDR3: TGTGCCAGCAGTACAGGGGACTCTGGGGCCAACGTCCTGACTTTC. The full variable domain, completed using reference TRBV5-5 and TRBJ2-6, is DAGVTQSPTHLIKTRGQQVTLRCSPISGHKSVSWYQQVLGQGPQFIFQYYEKEERGRGNFPDRFSARQFPNYSSELNVNALLLGDSALYLCASSTGDSGANVLTFGAGSRLTVL.

In this sample, this clonotype turned up a few times. This sequence joins TRBV20-1 and TRBJ2-5, with 11 nucleotides matching TRBD1. J was trimmed by 11 bases and V by 6 bases; bases with no gene match: 11. Germline V CDR1 and CDR2: DFQATT, SNEGSKA (reference sequence). The CDR3 covers 13 residues. CDR3 nucleotides: TGCAGTGCCACTCCGGGACAGGGGGGTGGGCAGTACTTC. It yields the protein CSATPGQGGGQYF.

Comments on this clonotype: This may stem from a read error, because a much larger clone lies one nucleotide away. The chain carries TRBV4-2 and TRBJ2-3, with 9 nucleotides matching TRBD2. The CDR3 loop spans 16 amino acids. Germline-derived CDR1 and CDR2 are LGHNA and YNFKEQ. With V trimmed by 0 bases and J by 5 bases, 6 bases remained unmatched. The CDR3, as DNA: TGTGCCAGCAGCCAAGATCAGGAACTAGCGGGAGATACGCAGTATTTT. Its translation: CASSQDQELAGDTQYF.

This chain links TRBV4-2 with TRBJ1-6; tentative D call: TRBD1 (5 bases). The germline V and J ends were trimmed by 1 base and 7 bases, with 17 bases remaining between them. Germline loops: CDR1 LGHNA, CDR2 YNFKEQ. The CDR3 length is 17 residues. The CDR3 reads CASSQGTFTGGNSPLHF. In DNA, the CDR3 is TGTGCCAGCAGCCAAGGCACCTTTACAGGCGGCAATTCACCCCTCCACTTT.

The V gene is TRBV7-2, the J gene TRBJ2-1; the match to TRBD2 covers 12 bases. The trim removed 2 bases at V and 6 bases at J, leaving 5 bases unmatched. Germline V lookup: CDR1 SGHTA, CDR2 FQGNSA. The CDR3 is 16 amino acids. The CDR3 sequence: CASSLLPSGRGNEQFF. The CDR3 coding sequence is TGTGCCAGCAGCTTACTCCCTAGCGGGAGGGGCAATGAGCAGTTCTTC.

The chain employs TRBV9 and TRBJ2-5; the D is unclear. Germline CDR1 SGDLS, CDR2 YYNGEE. This CDR3 is built from 11 residues. V lost 3 bases to trimming and J lost 11 bases, with 11 bases between them. The CDR3 DNA sequence: TGTGCCAGCAGCGATCCGGGCCCTCAGTACTTC. It encodes CASSDPGPQYF.

The chain recombines TRBV7-3 with TRBJ2-7; 10 bases match TRBD1. Germline CDR1 is SGHTA and CDR2 is FQGTGA. With 4 bases clipped from V and 5 bases from J, the junction kept 8 bases outside the gene matches. The CDR3 has 15 amino acids. As DNA, the CDR3 is TGTGCCAGCAGCTCTCCGGGACAGGGGTTCCACGAGCAGTACTTC. This sequence encodes CASSSPGQGFHEQYF.

The chain links TRBV5-1 to TRBJ2-3; D is possibly TRBD1 or TRBD2 (5 bases each). CDR3 length: 15 residues. The ends were cut back, 3 bases at V and 3 bases at J, with 14 bases in the middle. Germline lookup yields CDR1 SGHRS and CDR2 YFSETQ. The CDR3 DNA follows: TGCGCCAGCAGCTCGTTGGGACCCAGGACAGATACGCAGTATTTT. This encodes CASSSLGPRTDTQYF.

Points on this clonotype: The junction and the germline gene differ at one end; a read error may be behind it. The chain carries TRBV7-9 and TRBJ2-1; TRBD1 matches at 9 bases. The V gene's germline CDR1 is SEHNR and CDR2 FQNEAQ (reference sequence). The CDR3 contains 15 residues. The CDR3 coding sequence is TGTGCCAGTATCCCAGGGACAGGGAGATGGTATGAGCGGTTCTTC. Translated, it gives CASIPGTGRWYERFF. Full variable domain (missing parts from reference TRBV7-9 and TRBJ2-1): DTGVSQNPRHKITKRGQNVTFRCDPISEHNRLYWYRQTLGQGPEFLTYFQNEAQLEKSRLLSDRFSAERPKGSFSTLEIQRTEQGDSAMYLCASIPGTGRWYERFFGPGTRLTVL.

The chain couples TRBV28 to TRBJ2-3, with D uncertain. The germline V gene has CDR1 MDHEN and CDR2 SYDVKM. There are 12 residues in the CDR3. V lost 6 bases and J 4 bases, leaving 8 bases between the germline ends. CDR3 coding DNA: TGTGCCAGCAGCGGAAACTCAGATACGCAGTATTTT. Protein sequence: CASSGNSDTQYF.

This clonotype was detected a few times. V is TRBV11-2 and J is TRBJ1-6; no clear D gene. The CDR3 has 16 amino acids. V lost 5 bases to trimming and J lost 9 bases, with 20 bases between them. CDR1 is SGHAT and CDR2 is FQNNGV in the germline V gene. CDR3 DNA: TGTGCCAGCAGCCTCCTGAGGGTCAGCACGGCTTCACCCCTCCACTTT. The encoded protein is CASSLLRVSTASPLHF.

The V and J genes are TRBV20-1 and TRBJ2-4; 7 nucleotides align to TRBD2. The DNA matches TRBJ2-7 better at its end, which makes the J call doubtful. The CDR3 covers 14 residues. CDR1 DFQATT and CDR2 SNEGSKA come from the germline V gene (reference sequence). CDR3 region: CSALAGLGVYEQYF. CDR3 nucleotides: TGCAGTGCGTTAGCCGGACTAGGGGTTTACGAGCAGTACTTC.

The chain links TRBV2 to TRBJ1-5; D call uncertain. Trimming cost V 5 bases and J 1 base, with 9 bases left between them. The CDR3 length is 14 residues. The germline gives CDR1 SNHLY, CDR2 FYNNEI. In DNA form, the CDR3 reads TGTGCCAGCAGTATCGGGTTGAGCAATCAGCCCCAGCATTTT. This encodes CASSIGLSNQPQHF.